These 21 T cell receptor beta chains came from one sample sequenced in a study of cytomegalovirus exposure and HLA in healthy donors. The primer mix had 60 Vbeta and 13 Jbeta primers. Sequenced by immunoSEQ multiplex PCR; TCRdb stores in-frame clones only, minus some. The table lists about 25,000 clones. The sample taken for sequencing was PBMCs. All receptors derive from a male donor in good health and CMV-seropositive.

The V gene is TRBV29-1, the J gene TRBJ1-1, with D uncertain. Germline CDR1 and CDR2: SQVTM and ANQGSEA. V was trimmed by 3 bases and J by 3 bases, leaving 11 bases between them. This CDR3 comprises 13 residues. In DNA form, the CDR3 reads TGCAGCGTTGAGTACGGGAAATACACTGAAGCTTTCTTT. The encoded protein is CSVEYGKYTEAFF.

The CDR3 nucleotides are TGCGCCAGCAGCTTGAGCACAGGCGAAAGTAGGTACTTC. Translation: CASSLSTGESRYF. This rearrangement joins TRBV5-1 to TRBJ2-7; tentative D call: TRBD1 (5 bases). The CDR3 is 13 residues long. Germline CDR1 SGHRS, CDR2 YFSETQ. V was shortened by 1 base and J by 12 bases, with 17 bases between the two germline ends.

The chain couples TRBV19 to TRBJ1-3, with D possibly being TRBD1 (5 bases). Germline CDR1 LNHDA, CDR2 SQIVND (reference sequence). The germline V and J ends were trimmed by 4 bases and 0 bases, with 13 bases remaining between them. The CDR3 covers 16 residues. The CDR3 sequence is CASSRGRRGSGNTIYF. The CDR3 nucleotides read TGTGCCAGTAGTAGGGGCCGGAGGGGCTCTGGAAACACCATATATTTT.

The genes are TRBV4-3 and TRBJ2-5; 8 positions match TRBD2. The better agreement between TRBJ2-7 and the DNA end casts doubt on the J call. Germline V gene data show CDR1 as LGHNA and CDR2 as YSLEER. The CDR3 runs to 17 residues. The CDR3 region has the DNA TGCGCCAGCAGCCAAGGGATCGGGGGGACTAGTTCCTACGAGCAGTACTTC. It is translated as CASSQGIGGTSSYEQYF.

J is TRBJ2-7 and V is TRBV7-9; a weak D match, TRBD1 (6 bases). V lost 2 bases to trimming and J lost 4 bases, with 21 bases between them. The germline V gene encodes CDR1 SEHNR and CDR2 FQNEAQ (reference sequence). CDR3 length: 17 residues. Here the CDR3 reads CASSLLKTGRSPYEQYF. The CDR3 DNA reads TGTGCCAGCAGCTTATTGAAAACAGGGCGATCACCTTACGAGCAGTACTTC.

The chain combines TRBV18 with TRBJ2-2; a weak D match, TRBD1 (6 bases). CDR1 and CDR2 from the germline V gene are KGHSH and LQKENI. The length of the CDR3 is 16 residues. Trimming took 0 bases from V and 0 from J, leaving 8 bases between them. The CDR3: CASSPPTGPNTGELFF. In nucleotides, the CDR3 is TGTGCCAGCTCACCACCTACAGGGCCGAACACCGGGGAGCTGTTTTTT.

The chain uses TRBV10-3 and TRBJ1-1, with D unresolved. Germline V CDR1 and CDR2: ENHRY, SYGVKD. This CDR3 contains 13 residues. Between the trimmed V and J ends, which lost 0 bases and 6 bases, there was a span of 8 bases. CDR3 in DNA: TGTGCCATCAGTGAGTCTGAGAGGGCTGAAGCTTTCTTT. It is translated as CAISESERAEAFF.

The V and J genes are TRBV7-9 and TRBJ1-1; D remains unclear. This CDR3 is 13 amino acids long. Germline CDR1 is SEHNR and CDR2 is FQNEAQ (reference sequence). With 3 bases removed from V and 4 bases from J, the gap between germline ends came to 9 bases. The CDR3 DNA follows: TGTGCCAGCAGCTTCGACACGGCCACTGAAGCTTTCTTT. Protein sequence: CASSFDTATEAFF.

This chain links TRBV10-3 with TRBJ1-1; D may be TRBD1 (6 bases). The V gene lost 6 bases and the J gene lost 7 bases, with 12 bases spanning the gap. The germline V gene has CDR1 ENHRY and CDR2 SYGVKD. The CDR3 consists of 12 residues. CDR3 amino acids: CAISGGRHEAFF. In DNA form, the CDR3 reads TGTGCCATCAGCGGGGGGCGTCATGAAGCTTTCTTT.

The rearrangement joins TRBV6-5 to TRBJ1-6, with D tentatively TRBD1 (6 bases). Germline V CDR1 and CDR2: MNHEY, SVGAGI. With 7 bases removed from V and 7 bases from J, the gap between germline ends came to 11 bases. The CDR3 runs to 13 residues. Written as DNA, the CDR3 is TGTGCCAGCACCCCCGGACAGAATTCACCCCTCCACTTT. Encoded protein: CASTPGQNSPLHF.

The J gene is TRBJ2-5, the V gene TRBV29-1; 14 nucleotides align to TRBD2. With V trimmed by 4 bases and J by 5 bases, 3 bases remained unmatched. The germline gives CDR1 SQVTM, CDR2 ANQGSEA. This CDR3 is built from 14 residues. The CDR3 nucleotides read TGCAGCGTTGTGGGGACTAGCGGGAGTGAGACCCAGTACTTC. Translation: CSVVGTSGSETQYF.

V gene TRBV30 combines with J gene TRBJ2-7, with a tentative D call TRBD2 (5 bases). Looked up from germline, CDR1 is GTSNPN and CDR2 is SVGIG (reference sequence). Trimming removed 5 bases at V and 6 bases at J, with 20 bases between. This CDR3 region has 14 residues. CDR3 sequence: CAWGLWTKKGEQYF. DNA of the CDR3: TGTGCCTGGGGACTCTGGACCAAAAAGGGCGAGCAGTACTTC.

In nucleotides, the CDR3 is TGTGCCAGCTCACCGGGGACAGGTTCGAGTGAGCAGTACTTC. This codes for CASSPGTGSSEQYF. V gene TRBV18 combines with J gene TRBJ2-7, with 8 nucleotides matching TRBD1. Germline CDR1 and CDR2: KGHSH and LQKENI. V was clipped by 3 bases and J by 7 bases; unmatched bases: 8. The CDR3 has 14 residues. Full variable domain (remainder filled in from reference TRBV18 and TRBJ2-7): NAGVMQNPRHLVRRRGQEARLRCSPMKGHSHVYWYRQLPEEGLKFMVYLQKENIIDESGMPKERFSAEFPKEGPSILRIQQVVRGDSAAYFCASSPGTGSSEQYFGPGTRLTVT.

The CDR3 sequence: CASSSGLAGMRTNEQYF. CDR3 nucleotide sequence: TGTGCCAGCAGCTCCGGACTAGCGGGGATGCGTACTAACGAGCAGTACTTC. The chain carries TRBV7-2 and TRBJ2-7; 12 bases line up with TRBD2. V gave up 4 bases and J gave up 5 bases; unmatched junction bases: 12. The CDR3 runs to 17 residues. Per germline, CDR1 SGHTA and CDR2 FQGNSA. Full variable domain (outside the CDR3, taken from reference TRBV7-2 and TRBJ2-7): GAGVSQSPSNKVTEKGKDVELRCDPISGHTALYWYRQSLGQGLEFLIYFQGNSAPDKSGLPSDRFSAERTGGSVSTLTIQRTQQEDSAVYLCASSSGLAGMRTNEQYFGPGTRLTVT.

The chain joins TRBV30 to TRBJ1-1; D is ambiguous. The CDR3 consists of 13 residues. The germline V and J ends were trimmed by 3 bases and 9 bases, with 17 bases remaining between them. From germline, CDR1 is GTSNPN and CDR2 SVGIG (reference sequence). CDR3 nucleotides: TGTGCCTGGAGCCAGAACAGCCCCATCAAAGCTTTCTTT. Translating it yields CAWSQNSPIKAFF. The whole variable domain, remainder taken from reference TRBV30 and TRBJ1-1, is SQTIHQWPATLVQPVGSPLSLECTVEGTSNPNLYWYRQAAGRGLQLLFYSVGIGQISSEVPQNLSASRPQDRQFILSSKKLLLSDSGFYLCAWSQNSPIKAFFGQGTRLTVV.

Here the CDR3 DNA reads TGCGCCAGCAGCCAAGAGACCGGGACTAGTCTCTGGTACTTC. As protein: CASSQETGTSLWYF. This chain links TRBV4-1 with TRBJ2-4; 8 nucleotides agree with TRBD2. The length of the CDR3 is 14 residues. V trimming: 0 bases; J trimming: 15 bases; junction bases outside the gene matches: 10. In germline, CDR1 is MGHRA, CDR2 YSYEKL.

The rearrangement joins TRBV6-4 to TRBJ1-5, with a possible D match to TRBD1 (5 bases). CDR1 and CDR2 (germline): MRHNA, SNTAGT. Trimming stripped 3 bases from V and 4 bases from J, with 7 bases between. The CDR3 sequence is 13 residues long. The DNA of the CDR3 is TGTGCCAGCAGTGAAGGGGCGAATCAGCCCCAGCATTTT. This sequence encodes CASSEGANQPQHF.

The rearrangement links TRBV5-1 to TRBJ1-6, with D hard to call. CDR1 is SGHRS, CDR2 YFSETQ, per germline. Trimming removed 0 bases at V and 4 bases at J, with 5 bases between. The CDR3 extends over 14 amino acids. CDR3 nucleotide sequence: TGCGCCAGCAGCTTGGTTAGATATAATTCACCCCTCCACTTT. Its translation: CASSLVRYNSPLHF.

The chain carries TRBV28 and TRBJ1-3, with D unresolved. This CDR3 spans 17 amino acids. The germline V and J ends were trimmed by 7 bases and 3 bases, with 22 bases remaining between them. CDR1 MDHEN and CDR2 SYDVKM come from the germline V gene. CDR3 nucleotides: TGTGCCAGCACCGAATTTGGGCTGAGGGAAGGTGGAAACACCATATATTTT. Translated: CASTEFGLREGGNTIYF.

The gene calls are TRBV30 and TRBJ1-1; D is ambiguous. This CDR3 contains 11 residues. Trimming shortened V by 0 bases and J by 8 bases, and 7 bases separated the two germline ends. Germline V CDR1 and CDR2: GTSNPN, SVGIG (reference sequence). The CDR3 sequence is CAWSVVVEAFF. The CDR3 DNA is TGTGCCTGGAGTGTAGTAGTCGAAGCTTTCTTT.

This chain uses TRBV6-4 with TRBJ2-1; no definite D call. From germline, CDR1 is MRHNA and CDR2 SNTAGT. Trimming cost V 2 bases and J 1 base, with 9 bases left between them. The CDR3 runs 15 residues. The CDR3 reads CASSDGVGSYNEQFF. The CDR3 bases are TGTGCCAGCAGTGACGGAGTCGGTTCCTACAATGAGCAGTTCTTC.